Reported below is one T cell receptor beta chain. Its specificity is unknown. TCRdb called clones again from the PCR reads with MiXCR. The sample lists about 85,000 clones; over 8.5% were seen once. Germline V gene lookup returns CDR1 SGHNT and CDR2 YYREEE (reference sequence). Trimming shortened V by 3 bases and J by 5 bases, and 17 bases separated the two germline ends. The CDR3 has 15 residues. This specimen belongs to a study of metastatic and nonmetastatic thyroid tumors. Study-wide results and limits: In both blood and tumor samples, TCR beta diversity was reported significantly higher for malignant than benign nodules.

Treatment of any kind had been given to no patient before thyroid surgery. The chain is built from TRBV5-4 and TRBJ2-5, with D perhaps matching TRBD2 (6 bases). Sequencing was carried out using blood. The clonotype originates from a female donor with papillary thyroid cancer or a benign thyroid nodule (not recorded which). Some clones in this sample may be carry-over from other donors' samples. For the CDR3, the DNA is TGTGCCAGCAGCTCGGGGGACTCCCTGTGGGAGACCCAGTACTTC. It yields the protein CASSSGDSLWETQYF.